These T cell receptor beta chains were read from a single sample in a study of shared clonotypes between healthy human individuals. Measured with immunoSEQ multiplex PCR; TCRdb has only the in-frame clones, and not every one. The sample includes hundreds of thousands of clones, about 96% seen only once; the top ten take about 0.34%. The specimen sequenced was memory CD8+ T cells sorted from blood. These receptors all come from a man aged 30 to 39 in good health. CDR3s include the opening cysteine and the closing phenylalanine or tryptophan. Each record gives: V gene, J gene, CDR3 protein.

>TRBV7-2|TRBJ2-1
CASSPAGVIYNEQFF
>TRBV13|TRBJ2-3
CASSLGAGGRGGTDTQYF
>TRBV5-1|TRBJ2-3
CASSGGSTDTQYF
>TRBV30|TRBJ2-1
CAWASGQGYNEQFF
>TRBV28|TRBJ2-7
CASRPSGSYEQYF
>TRBV2|TRBJ2-6
CASAGLSGANVLTF
>TRBV25-1|TRBJ1-6
CASSAAGQHNSPLHF
>TRBV5-6|TRBJ2-7
CASSLQGYSYEQYF
>TRBV30|TRBJ2-2
CAWSPFLTGELFF
>TRBV5-4|TRBJ1-2
CASSARKGQGAGGYTF
>TRBV7-2|TRBJ2-3
CASSIGRNTQYF
>TRBV5-6|TRBJ2-7
CASSLAGTSAYEQYF
>TRBV5-6|TRBJ2-1
CASSLGSGRGEQFF
>TRBV28|TRBJ2-5
CASSLGTQTQETQYF
>TRBV5-6|TRBJ1-1
CASRNLMNTEAFF
>TRBV5-1|TRBJ1-3
CASSLAALPGNTIYF
>TRBV19|TRBJ1-2
CASSILQGATNYGYTF
>TRBV11-2|TRBJ1-6
CASSLDSGLRSYNSPLHF
>TRBV29-1|TRBJ2-1
CSVLAIDGTRSSDEQFF
>TRBV21-1|TRBJ2-7
CASSAGTVISYEQYF
>TRBV4-1|TRBJ2-5
CASSQEGAETQYF
>TRBV27|TRBJ1-5
CASSLQLGNQPQHF
>TRBV7-2|TRBJ1-2
CASSLSTGGYGYTF
>TRBV2|TRBJ1-2
CASSRDREGGYTF
>TRBV30|TRBJ2-4
CAWTEGIRAKNIQYF
>TRBV5-4|TRBJ2-3
CASSPGTRTDTQYF
>TRBV30|TRBJ2-5
CAWSVRETQYF
>TRBV2|TRBJ2-3
CASSEVTTGSGDDTQYF
>TRBV10-3|TRBJ2-2
CAIKETGELFF
>TRBV4-1|TRBJ2-1
CASSQDPGSSSYNEQFF
>TRBV6-1|TRBJ1-2
CASSASTGTYGYTF
>TRBV5-4|TRBJ2-3
CASSLFGTTDTQYF
>TRBV7-9|TRBJ2-1
CASSLLAGTYNEQFF
>TRBV19|TRBJ2-1
CASSIDRGLSYNEQFF
>TRBV21-1|TRBJ2-7
CASSKPKSYEQYF
>TRBV4-2|TRBJ2-2
CASSQARNTGELFF
>TRBV6-5|TRBJ2-1
CASRRAGVYNEQFF
>TRBV5-4|TRBJ1-4
CASSLYNEKLFF
>TRBV5-1|TRBJ2-3
CASSPGQTHRYTDTQYF
>TRBV5-4|TRBJ2-1
CASSDTSGYNEQFF
>TRBV5-1|TRBJ2-7
CASSLGGFEQYF